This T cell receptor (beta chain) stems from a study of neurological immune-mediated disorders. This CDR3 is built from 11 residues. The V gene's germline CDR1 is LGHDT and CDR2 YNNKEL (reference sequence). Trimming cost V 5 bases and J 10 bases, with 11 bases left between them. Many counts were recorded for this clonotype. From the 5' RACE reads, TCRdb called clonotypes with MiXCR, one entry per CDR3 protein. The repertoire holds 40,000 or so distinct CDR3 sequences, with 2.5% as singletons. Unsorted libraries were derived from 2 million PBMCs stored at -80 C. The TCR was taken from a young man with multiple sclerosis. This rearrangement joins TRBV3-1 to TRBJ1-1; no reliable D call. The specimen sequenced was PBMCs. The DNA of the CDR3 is TGTGCCAGCAGCAATGAAGGGAGAGCTTTCTTT. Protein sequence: CASSNEGRAFF.